Given below is one T cell receptor (beta chain) in context. Its specificity is unknown. This sample is drawn from a study of shared clonotypes between healthy human individuals. Study-wide context: Each donor's CD4 naive and CD4 memory cells filled three plates apiece, CD8 naive two, and CD8 memory one.

Whole-study findings and limits: For sorted subsets, rarefaction showed incomplete sequencing despite large depth. Compared with memory subsets, naive subsets generally had larger estimated richness.

Using immunoSEQ multiplex PCR, the repertoire was profiled, and TCRdb retains in-frame clones only, with some absent. The table records around 990,000 clones, roughly 77% of them present only once. The CDR3 is 17 amino acids. The TCR was taken from a man younger than 30 in good health. Some clones in this sample may be carry-over from other donors' samples. V gene TRBV12-1 combines with J gene TRBJ2-7. TRBV12-1 is shown as a pseudogene. Sequencing was done on a sample of memory CD4+ T cells from PBMCs. Subset here: CD45RA-negative fraction. The CDR3 coding sequence is TGTGCCAGCAGCTTGTTCCTGAACGAAAACCTGTCCTGCGAGCAGTACTTC. It encodes CASSLFLNENLSCEQYF.